These T cell receptor beta chains were read from a single sample in a study of blood T cell repertoires in COVID-19. Assay used: immunoSEQ multiplex PCR; TCRdb lists only in-frame clones, some missing. The table records 90,000 to 130,000 clones, around nine tenths of them present only once. The sample taken for sequencing was peripheral blood. These receptors all stem from a woman aged 50 to 60 with acute or convalescent COVID-19. Both conserved end residues are part of each CDR3. Each record gives: CDR3 DNA, CDR3 protein, clone size, J gene, V gene, D gene. D genes are given only for firm matches. A row's size may be missing; if present it is once, few, many or a size class.

CDR3nt: TGTGCCAGCAGTTTAGGGGACAGGGCGAAAATGGAGCAGTTCTTC
CDR3aa: CASSLGDRAKMEQFF
abundance: NA
j_gene: TRBJ2-1
v_gene: TRBV27
d_gene: TRBD1

CDR3nt: TGTGCCAGCAGTTCGTCCGGGACAGGGGGCGGTTATGGCTACACCTTC
CDR3aa: CASSSSGTGGGYGYTF
abundance: NA
j_gene: TRBJ1-2
v_gene: TRBV28
d_gene: TRBD1

CDR3nt: TGTGCCAGCAGTTTTGCAGGGGGCCTGGAATCACCCCTCCACTTT
CDR3aa: CASSFAGGLESPLHF
abundance: NA
j_gene: TRBJ1-6
v_gene: TRBV28
d_gene: TRBD1

CDR3nt: TGTGCCAGCTCAGGGACTAGCGGAGACACCGGGGAGCTGTTTTTT
CDR3aa: CASSGTSGDTGELFF
abundance: NA
j_gene: TRBJ2-2
v_gene: TRBV18
d_gene: TRBD2

CDR3nt: TGTGCCAGCAGCGCCGGGACAGGGGCCGAAAAACTGTTTTTT
CDR3aa: CASSAGTGAEKLFF
abundance: NA
j_gene: TRBJ1-4
v_gene: TRBV2
d_gene: TRBD1

CDR3nt: TGTGCCTGGAGTAGGGGCGCGGTCACTGAAGCTTTCTTT
CDR3aa: CAWSRGAVTEAFF
abundance: NA
j_gene: TRBJ1-1
v_gene: TRBV30
d_gene: NA

CDR3nt: TGTGCCAGTACCCCGACAGGGGCGGGCAATCAGCCCCAGCATTTT
CDR3aa: CASTPTGAGNQPQHF
abundance: once
j_gene: TRBJ1-5
v_gene: TRBV19
d_gene: TRBD1

CDR3nt: TGTGCCGGGAGACTAGCGGGTGCCTACAATGAGCAGTTCTTC
CDR3aa: CAGRLAGAYNEQFF
abundance: NA
j_gene: TRBJ2-1
v_gene: TRBV7-9
d_gene: TRBD2

CDR3nt: TGTGCCAGCAGTTCAGGAGGACTAGCGGGAATCAATGAGCAGTTCTTC
CDR3aa: CASSSGGLAGINEQFF
abundance: NA
j_gene: TRBJ2-1
v_gene: TRBV2
d_gene: TRBD2

CDR3nt: TGCAGTGCTAGAGCGGCGGATGAGCAGTTCTTC
CDR3aa: CSARAADEQFF
abundance: NA
j_gene: TRBJ2-1
v_gene: TRBV20-1
d_gene: NA

CDR3nt: TGTGCCACAACGCAGGGGGCGGGGACTGAAGCTTTCTTT
CDR3aa: CATTQGAGTEAFF
abundance: NA
j_gene: TRBJ1-1
v_gene: TRBV19
d_gene: TRBD1

CDR3nt: TGTGCCACCAGGAGACTAGCGGGAATCGGGGAGCTGTTTTTT
CDR3aa: CATRRLAGIGELFF
abundance: once
j_gene: TRBJ2-2
v_gene: TRBV15
d_gene: TRBD2

CDR3nt: TGTGCCAGCAGCCGCTCGGGGGGGAGTCGGGAGACCCAGTACTTC
CDR3aa: CASSRSGGSRETQYF
abundance: NA
j_gene: TRBJ2-5
v_gene: TRBV7-2
d_gene: TRBD2

CDR3nt: TGTGCCAGCTCACCGCGGGACAGGGGCGAGCAGTACTTC
CDR3aa: CASSPRDRGEQYF
abundance: NA
j_gene: TRBJ2-7
v_gene: TRBV18
d_gene: TRBD1

CDR3nt: TGTGCCAGCAGTGAATTGGACAGGTTTCACGAGCAGTACTTC
CDR3aa: CASSELDRFHEQYF
abundance: NA
j_gene: TRBJ2-7
v_gene: TRBV6-1
d_gene: TRBD1

CDR3nt: TGCAGTGCTTCTGTACAGCACGAGCAGTACTTC
CDR3aa: CSASVQHEQYF
abundance: NA
j_gene: TRBJ2-7
v_gene: TRBV20-1
d_gene: NA

CDR3nt: TGTGCCAGCAGGTCCCGGGACTACCAATCCTACGAGCAGTACTTC
CDR3aa: CASRSRDYQSYEQYF
abundance: NA
j_gene: TRBJ2-7
v_gene: TRBV6-5
d_gene: TRBD2

CDR3nt: TGCGCCAGCAGCTTTACGGCAACTAATGAAAAACTGTTTTTT
CDR3aa: CASSFTATNEKLFF
abundance: NA
j_gene: TRBJ1-4
v_gene: TRBV5-1
d_gene: NA

CDR3nt: TGCAGCGTTGACCGGACAGATACGCAGTATTTT
CDR3aa: CSVDRTDTQYF
abundance: NA
j_gene: TRBJ2-3
v_gene: TRBV29-1
d_gene: NA

CDR3nt: TGTGCCAGCAGACAGACAGGATCTGAAGCTTTCTTT
CDR3aa: CASRQTGSEAFF
abundance: once
j_gene: TRBJ1-1
v_gene: TRBV6-5
d_gene: NA

CDR3nt: TGTGCCAGCAGCCTGTATAGGGGCGCGGGACTAGCGGGAGAGCAGTACTTC
CDR3aa: CASSLYRGAGLAGEQYF
abundance: NA
j_gene: TRBJ2-7
v_gene: TRBV3-1/TRBV3-2
d_gene: TRBD2

CDR3nt: TGTGCCACCAGTGATTCCGCAGGGGGCTCTGGAAACACCATATATTTT
CDR3aa: CATSDSAGGSGNTIYF
abundance: few
j_gene: TRBJ1-3
v_gene: TRBV24-1
d_gene: TRBD1

CDR3nt: TGTGCCAGCAGCGCGCACAGGGGCCGCTTCGGCAATCAGCCCCAGCATTTT
CDR3aa: CASSAHRGRFGNQPQHF
abundance: few
j_gene: TRBJ1-5
v_gene: TRBV7-8
d_gene: TRBD1

CDR3nt: TGTGCCAGCGGAGGCTATAGCAATCAGCCCCAGCATTTT
CDR3aa: CASGGYSNQPQHF
abundance: NA
j_gene: TRBJ1-5
v_gene: TRBV6-5
d_gene: NA

CDR3nt: TGTGCCAGCAGCTTTTCCAGGGCCCTGAACTATGGCTACACCTTC
CDR3aa: CASSFSRALNYGYTF
abundance: NA
j_gene: TRBJ1-2
v_gene: TRBV5-8
d_gene: NA

CDR3nt: TGTGCCAGCAGTTACGGCGGGAGTAAATACGAGCAGTACTTC
CDR3aa: CASSYGGSKYEQYF
abundance: NA
j_gene: TRBJ2-7
v_gene: TRBV6-5
d_gene: TRBD2

CDR3nt: TGTGCCAGCAGCTTAGGGGGACAGGGTGGGCAGTACTTC
CDR3aa: CASSLGGQGGQYF
abundance: NA
j_gene: TRBJ2-7
v_gene: TRBV7-2
d_gene: TRBD1

CDR3nt: TGTGCCAGTAAGGGGACAGGCCAATATGGCTACACCTTC
CDR3aa: CASKGTGQYGYTF
abundance: NA
j_gene: TRBJ1-2
v_gene: TRBV6-5
d_gene: TRBD1

CDR3nt: TGTGCCAGCAGCTTGATACTAGCGGAGGGGAATGAGCAGTTCTTC
CDR3aa: CASSLILAEGNEQFF
abundance: NA
j_gene: TRBJ2-1
v_gene: TRBV5-6
d_gene: TRBD2

CDR3nt: TGTGCCAGCAGCAGACTAGGTCGGGAACAGTTCTTC
CDR3aa: CASSRLGREQFF
abundance: NA
j_gene: TRBJ2-1
v_gene: TRBV13
d_gene: NA

CDR3nt: TGTGCCAGCACCCGGAGGGGCCCATCGGAGACCCAGTACTTC
CDR3aa: CASTRRGPSETQYF
abundance: NA
j_gene: TRBJ2-5
v_gene: TRBV6-5
d_gene: NA

CDR3nt: TGTGCCAGCAGTGACAGGGGATACGAGCAGTACTTC
CDR3aa: CASSDRGYEQYF
abundance: few
j_gene: TRBJ2-7
v_gene: TRBV2
d_gene: NA

CDR3nt: TGTGCCACCAGTGAAACCGGGACAGGGCCCTACGAGCAGTACTTC
CDR3aa: CATSETGTGPYEQYF
abundance: NA
j_gene: TRBJ2-7
v_gene: TRBV24-1
d_gene: TRBD1

CDR3nt: TGTGCCAGTATTCGCGGAGACTATGGCTACACCTTC
CDR3aa: CASIRGDYGYTF
abundance: NA
j_gene: TRBJ1-2
v_gene: TRBV19
d_gene: NA

CDR3nt: TGTGCCAGCAGTGGACAACTAGCGGGAGTGGGATCCTACAATGAGCAGTTCTTC
CDR3aa: CASSGQLAGVGSYNEQFF
abundance: once
j_gene: TRBJ2-1
v_gene: TRBV6-2/TRBV6-3
d_gene: TRBD2

CDR3nt: TGTGCCAGCAGCTACTACTTAGCGGGAGGGCCGTACGAGCAGTACTTC
CDR3aa: CASSYYLAGGPYEQYF
abundance: NA
j_gene: TRBJ2-7
v_gene: TRBV7-9
d_gene: TRBD2

CDR3nt: TGTGCCAGCAGTGAGGATGCGGTAGCCAAAAACATTCAGTACTTC
CDR3aa: CASSEDAVAKNIQYF
abundance: NA
j_gene: TRBJ2-4
v_gene: TRBV2
d_gene: NA

CDR3nt: TGTGCCAGCGGTTCAAATAGCAATCAGCCCCAGCATTTT
CDR3aa: CASGSNSNQPQHF
abundance: NA
j_gene: TRBJ1-5
v_gene: TRBV6-2/TRBV6-3
d_gene: NA

CDR3nt: TGTGCCAGCAGCTTAGGACAGGGCAGAGAAAAACTGTTTTTT
CDR3aa: CASSLGQGREKLFF
abundance: once
j_gene: TRBJ1-4
v_gene: TRBV7-2
d_gene: TRBD1

CDR3nt: TGTGCCAGCAGTTCAATAGCGGGGGGCTCCTACGAGCAGTACTTC
CDR3aa: CASSSIAGGSYEQYF
abundance: NA
j_gene: TRBJ2-7
v_gene: TRBV27
d_gene: TRBD2

CDR3nt: TGTGCCAGCAGTGAACAGGGCAGAACTAATTCACCCCTCCACTTT
CDR3aa: CASSEQGRTNSPLHF
abundance: NA
j_gene: TRBJ1-6
v_gene: TRBV2
d_gene: NA

CDR3nt: TGTGCCAGCAGTCGGGAGGGCTGGGGCACCGGGGAGCTGTTTTTT
CDR3aa: CASSREGWGTGELFF
abundance: NA
j_gene: TRBJ2-2
v_gene: TRBV27
d_gene: TRBD2

CDR3nt: TGTGCCAGCAGCTTCGGGGACAGGGTGTCCTACGAGCAGTACTTC
CDR3aa: CASSFGDRVSYEQYF
abundance: NA
j_gene: TRBJ2-7
v_gene: TRBV5-6
d_gene: TRBD1

CDR3nt: TGTGCCAGCAGTTTGGACTCGGGAAACACTGAAGCTTTCTTT
CDR3aa: CASSLDSGNTEAFF
abundance: NA
j_gene: TRBJ1-1
v_gene: TRBV2
d_gene: NA

CDR3nt: TGTGCCAGCAGTGAAGGGGGGACAGTATACGAGCAGTACTTC
CDR3aa: CASSEGGTVYEQYF
abundance: NA
j_gene: TRBJ2-7
v_gene: TRBV6-1
d_gene: TRBD1

CDR3nt: TGTGCCAGCTCACCACCGGGGACACCCATGAACACTGAAGCTTTCTTT
CDR3aa: CASSPPGTPMNTEAFF
abundance: NA
j_gene: TRBJ1-1
v_gene: TRBV18
d_gene: NA

CDR3nt: TGCGCCAGCAGCCCAGTTGCACAGAGCTCTGGGGCCAACGTCCTGACTTTC
CDR3aa: CASSPVAQSSGANVLTF
abundance: NA
j_gene: TRBJ2-6
v_gene: TRBV5-1
d_gene: NA

CDR3nt: TGTGCCAGCAGCTTAGCAGGGGGGAGGGCCCCCAATGAGCAGTTCTTC
CDR3aa: CASSLAGGRAPNEQFF
abundance: once
j_gene: TRBJ2-1
v_gene: TRBV7-9
d_gene: NA

CDR3nt: TGTGCCAGCTCCCAGGGGAACACTGAAGCTTTCTTT
CDR3aa: CASSQGNTEAFF
abundance: NA
j_gene: TRBJ1-1
v_gene: TRBV18
d_gene: NA

CDR3nt: TGTGCCAGCAGCTTAGTAGCGCGGGCCTCCTACGAGCAGTACTTC
CDR3aa: CASSLVARASYEQYF
abundance: NA
j_gene: TRBJ2-7
v_gene: TRBV7-9
d_gene: NA

CDR3nt: TGTGCCAGTAATGGAGCGGGAGGATACACCGGGGAGCTGTTTTTT
CDR3aa: CASNGAGGYTGELFF
abundance: NA
j_gene: TRBJ2-2
v_gene: TRBV19
d_gene: TRBD2

CDR3nt: TGTGCCAGCAGCGTCGTCGGAGGGAGCTCCTACAATGAGCAGTTCTTC
CDR3aa: CASSVVGGSSYNEQFF
abundance: NA
j_gene: TRBJ2-1
v_gene: TRBV3-1/TRBV3-2
d_gene: NA

CDR3nt: TGTGCCAGTAGTATAAGGGCAGGGGAAGCGTACGAGCAGTACTTC
CDR3aa: CASSIRAGEAYEQYF
abundance: NA
j_gene: TRBJ2-7
v_gene: TRBV19
d_gene: NA

CDR3nt: TGTGCCAGTAGTAGGGGGAGCGGGAGAATCTACAATGAGCAGTTCTTC
CDR3aa: CASSRGSGRIYNEQFF
abundance: NA
j_gene: TRBJ2-1
v_gene: TRBV19
d_gene: TRBD2

CDR3nt: TGTGCCAGCAGCTTCAGTATTAACACTGAAGCTTTCTTT
CDR3aa: CASSFSINTEAFF
abundance: NA
j_gene: TRBJ1-1
v_gene: TRBV13
d_gene: NA

CDR3nt: TGTGCCAGCCTCACGACAGGCGGTCAGCCCCAGCATTTT
CDR3aa: CASLTTGGQPQHF
abundance: NA
j_gene: TRBJ1-5
v_gene: TRBV6-5
d_gene: NA